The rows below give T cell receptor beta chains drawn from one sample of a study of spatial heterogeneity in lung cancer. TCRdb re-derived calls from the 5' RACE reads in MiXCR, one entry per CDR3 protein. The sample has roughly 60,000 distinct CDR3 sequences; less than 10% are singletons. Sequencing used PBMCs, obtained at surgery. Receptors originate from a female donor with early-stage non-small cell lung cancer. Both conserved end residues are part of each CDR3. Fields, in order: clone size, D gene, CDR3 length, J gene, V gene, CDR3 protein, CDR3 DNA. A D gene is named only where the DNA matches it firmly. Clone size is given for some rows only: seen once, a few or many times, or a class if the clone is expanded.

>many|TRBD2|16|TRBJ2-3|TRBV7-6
CASSLRAGKGPDTQYF
TGTGCCAGCAGCCTCAGAGCGGGAAAGGGGCCAGATACGCAGTATTTT
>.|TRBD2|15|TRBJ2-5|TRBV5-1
CASSPTLAGDETQYF
TGCGCCAGCAGCCCCACCTTAGCGGGGGATGAGACCCAGTACTTC
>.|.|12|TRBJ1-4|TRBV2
CASRYSNEKLFF
TGTGCCAGCAGGTACAGTAATGAAAAACTGTTTTTT
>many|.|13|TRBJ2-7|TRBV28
CASLTESSYEQYF
TGTGCCAGCCTGACGGAGAGCTCCTACGAGCAGTACTTC
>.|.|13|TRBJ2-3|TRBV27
CASSFSGGDTQYF
TGTGCCAGCAGTTTCTCTGGGGGAGATACGCAGTATTTT
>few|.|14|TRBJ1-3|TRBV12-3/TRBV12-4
CASRELGEAYTIYF
TGTGCCAGCAGGGAACTAGGGGAAGCATACACCATATATTTT
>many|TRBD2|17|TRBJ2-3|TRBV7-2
CASSPRGAGGPTDTQYF
TGTGCCAGCAGCCCCAGGGGAGCGGGGGGCCCTACAGATACGCAGTATTTT
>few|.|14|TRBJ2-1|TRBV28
CASSSVGATNEQFF
TGTGCCAGTTCCAGCGTCGGGGCAACAAATGAGCAGTTCTTC
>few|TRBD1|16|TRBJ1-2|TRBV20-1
CSAPLDRGRTLEGYTF
TGCAGTGCTCCTCTCGACAGGGGGCGGACCCTTGAAGGCTACACCTTC
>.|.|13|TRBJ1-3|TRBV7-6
CASSGSSGNTIYF
TGTGCCAGCAGCGGGTCCTCTGGAAACACCATATATTTT
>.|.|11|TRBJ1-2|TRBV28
CAGGDTLVYTF
TGTGCCGGGGGGGATACTTTGGTCTACACCTTC
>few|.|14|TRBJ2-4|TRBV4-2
CASSGRTAKNIQYF
TGTGCCAGCAGCGGGCGAACAGCCAAAAACATTCAGTACTTC
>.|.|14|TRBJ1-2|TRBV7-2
CASSLTGSSYGYTF
TGTGCCAGCAGCTTAACGGGATCGTCCTATGGCTACACCTTC
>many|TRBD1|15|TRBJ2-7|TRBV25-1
CASSDPGTGTYEQYF
TGTGCCAGCAGTGATCCCGGGACAGGGACCTACGAGCAGTACTTC
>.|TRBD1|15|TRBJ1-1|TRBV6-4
CASSDTDRGDTEAFF
TGTGCCAGCAGTGACACCGACAGGGGTGACACTGAAGCTTTCTTT
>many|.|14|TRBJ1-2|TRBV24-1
CATRDNTQVHGYTF
TGTGCCACCAGAGATAACACTCAAGTTCATGGCTACACCTTC
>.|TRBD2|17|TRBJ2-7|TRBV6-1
CASSPGTSGAHGYEQYF
TGTGCCAGCAGCCCAGGGACTAGCGGGGCCCATGGTTACGAGCAGTACTTC
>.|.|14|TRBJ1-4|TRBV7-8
CASSLGSQGEKLFF
TGTGCCAGCAGCTTAGGATCCCAGGGCGAAAAACTGTTTTTT
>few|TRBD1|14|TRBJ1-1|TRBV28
CASSLLDRGTEAFF
TGTGCCAGCAGTTTATTAGACAGGGGAACTGAAGCTTTCTTT
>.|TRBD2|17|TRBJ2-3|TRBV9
CASSARLAGEGTDTQYF
TGTGCCAGCAGCGCAAGACTAGCGGGAGAAGGAACAGATACGCAGTATTTT
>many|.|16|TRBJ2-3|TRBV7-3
CASSLRRAASTDTQYF
TGTGCCAGCAGCCTTAGGCGGGCGGCGAGCACAGATACGCAGTATTTT
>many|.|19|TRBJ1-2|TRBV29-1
CSVESGPYLTMATPSIVPF
.
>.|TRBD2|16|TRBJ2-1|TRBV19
CASSISSGGAYNEQFF
TGTGCCAGTAGTATCTCTAGCGGGGGAGCCTACAATGAGCAGTTCTTC